This T cell receptor beta chain comes out of a study of CD8 T cells in ankylosing spondylitis. Between the trimmed V and J ends, which lost 3 bases and 5 bases, there was a span of 10 bases. The CDR3 sequence is 14 residues long. Germline V gives CDR1 KGHSH, CDR2 LQKENI. Study-wide points: Some of these motif variants have turned up before, in reports on reactive arthritis synovial fluid and blood. CD8+ by phenotype, disease-linked clones were relatively rare in peripheral blood. Made up of under 10 highly homologous variants, a TCR beta motif appeared characteristic of ankylosing spondylitis blood.

MiXCR, applied by TCRdb to the 5' RACE reads, yields one record per CDR3 protein. The sample contains about 450,000 distinct CDR3 sequences, 25% to 30% of which appear only once. Worth noting for this clonotype: No antigen is known for it.

Input material: blood, either unsorted or a sorted T cell fraction (not recorded which). This chain connects TRBV18 to TRBJ1-4; D unresolved. This TCR came from a male donor with ankylosing spondylitis. CDR3 DNA sequence: TGTGCCAGCTCACCTGCGACACAAAATGAAAAACTGTTTTTT. Translated, it gives CASSPATQNEKLFF.